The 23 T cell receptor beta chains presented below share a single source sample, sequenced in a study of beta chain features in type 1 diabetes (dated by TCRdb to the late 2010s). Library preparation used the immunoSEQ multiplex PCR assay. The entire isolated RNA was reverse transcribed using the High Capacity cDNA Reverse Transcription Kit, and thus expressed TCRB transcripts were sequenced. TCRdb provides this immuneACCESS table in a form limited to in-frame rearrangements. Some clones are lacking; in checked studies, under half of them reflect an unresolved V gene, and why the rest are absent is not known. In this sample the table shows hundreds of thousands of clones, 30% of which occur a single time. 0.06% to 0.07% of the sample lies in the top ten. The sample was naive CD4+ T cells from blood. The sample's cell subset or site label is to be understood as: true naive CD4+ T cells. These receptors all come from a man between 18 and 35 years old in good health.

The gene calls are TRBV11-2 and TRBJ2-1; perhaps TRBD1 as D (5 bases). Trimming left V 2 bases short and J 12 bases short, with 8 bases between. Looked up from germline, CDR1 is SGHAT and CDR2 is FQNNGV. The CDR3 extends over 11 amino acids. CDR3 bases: TGTGCCAGCAGCTTAACAGGCTCGCAGTTCTTC. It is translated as CASSLTGSQFF.

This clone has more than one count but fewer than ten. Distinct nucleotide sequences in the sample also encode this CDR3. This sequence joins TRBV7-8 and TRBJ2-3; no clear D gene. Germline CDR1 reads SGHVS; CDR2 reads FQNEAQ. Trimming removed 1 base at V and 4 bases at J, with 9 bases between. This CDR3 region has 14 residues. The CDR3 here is CASSLGAGADTQYF. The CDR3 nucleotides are TGTGCCAGCAGCTTAGGGGCTGGGGCAGATACGCAGTATTTT.

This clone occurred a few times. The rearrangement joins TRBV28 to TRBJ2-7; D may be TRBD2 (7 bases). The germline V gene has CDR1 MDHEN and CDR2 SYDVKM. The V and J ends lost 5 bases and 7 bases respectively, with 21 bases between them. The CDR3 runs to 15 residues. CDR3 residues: CASSPPRAGALEQYF. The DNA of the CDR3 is TGTGCCAGCAGTCCCCCCCGGGCGGGGGCCCTAGAGCAGTACTTC.

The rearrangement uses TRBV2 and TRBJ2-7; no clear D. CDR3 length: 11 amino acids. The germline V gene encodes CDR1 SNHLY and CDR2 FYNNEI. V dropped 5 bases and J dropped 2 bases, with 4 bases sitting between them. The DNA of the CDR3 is TGTGCCAGCAGTATTACCTACGAGCAGTACTTC. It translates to CASSITYEQYF.

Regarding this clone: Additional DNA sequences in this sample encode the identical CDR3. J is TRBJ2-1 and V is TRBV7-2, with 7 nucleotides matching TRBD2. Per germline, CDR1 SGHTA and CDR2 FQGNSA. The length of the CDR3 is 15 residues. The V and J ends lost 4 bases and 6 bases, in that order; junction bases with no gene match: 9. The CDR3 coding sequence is TGTGCCAGCAGCTCCAGGACTAGTGGCCGCAATGAGCAGTTCTTC. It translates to CASSSRTSGRNEQFF.

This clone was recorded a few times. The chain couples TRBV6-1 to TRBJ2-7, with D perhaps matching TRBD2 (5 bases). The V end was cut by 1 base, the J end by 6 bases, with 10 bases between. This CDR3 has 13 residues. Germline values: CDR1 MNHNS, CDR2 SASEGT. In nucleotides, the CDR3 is TGTGCCAGCAGTGAAGTCGGGGAAGGCGAGCAGTACTTC. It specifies CASSEVGEGEQYF.

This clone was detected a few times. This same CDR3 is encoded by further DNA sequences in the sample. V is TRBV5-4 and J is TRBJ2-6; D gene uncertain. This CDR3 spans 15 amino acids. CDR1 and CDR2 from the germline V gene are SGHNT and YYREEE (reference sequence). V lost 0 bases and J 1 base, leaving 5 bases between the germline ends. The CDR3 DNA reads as TGTGCCAGCAGCTTGGTGGGTTCTGGGGCCAACGTCCTGACTTTC. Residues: CASSLVGSGANVLTF. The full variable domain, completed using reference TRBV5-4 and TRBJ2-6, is ETGVTQSPTHLIKTRGQQVTLRCSSQSGHNTVSWYQQALGQGPQFIFQYYREEENGRGNFPPRFSGLQFPNYSSELNVNALELDDSALYLCASSLVGSGANVLTFGAGSRLTVL.

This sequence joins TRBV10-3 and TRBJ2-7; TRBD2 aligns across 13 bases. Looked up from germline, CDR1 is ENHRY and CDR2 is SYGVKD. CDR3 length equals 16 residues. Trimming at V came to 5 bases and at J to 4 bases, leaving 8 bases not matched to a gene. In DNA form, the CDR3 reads TGTGCCATCAGTCAGACAGGGACTAGCGGGATGTACGAGCAGTACTTC. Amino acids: CAISQTGTSGMYEQYF.

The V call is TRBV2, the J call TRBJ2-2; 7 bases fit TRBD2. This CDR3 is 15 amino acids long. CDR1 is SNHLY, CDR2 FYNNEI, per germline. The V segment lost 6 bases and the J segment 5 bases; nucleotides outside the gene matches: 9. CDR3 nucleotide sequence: TGTGCCAGCAGAACTCGGGGTAGCGGGACCGGGGAGCTGTTTTTT. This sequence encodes CASRTRGSGTGELFF.

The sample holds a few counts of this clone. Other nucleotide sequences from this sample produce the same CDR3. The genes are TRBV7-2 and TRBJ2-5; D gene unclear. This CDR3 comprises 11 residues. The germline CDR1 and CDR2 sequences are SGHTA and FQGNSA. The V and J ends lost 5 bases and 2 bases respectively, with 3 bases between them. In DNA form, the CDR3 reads TGTGCCAGCAGCCTTCAAGAGACCCAGTACTTC. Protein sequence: CASSLQETQYF.

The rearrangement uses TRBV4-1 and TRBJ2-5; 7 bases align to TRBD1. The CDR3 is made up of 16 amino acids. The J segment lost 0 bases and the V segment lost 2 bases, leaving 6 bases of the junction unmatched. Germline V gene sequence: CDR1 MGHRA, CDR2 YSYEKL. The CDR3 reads CASSQREQGNQETQYF. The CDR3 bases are TGCGCCAGCAGCCAACGCGAACAGGGGAACCAAGAGACCCAGTACTTC.

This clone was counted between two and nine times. CDR3 sequence reads: CAWSAPSGANYNEQFF. Here the CDR3 DNA reads TGTGCCTGGAGTGCTCCGAGCGGGGCTAACTACAATGAGCAGTTCTTC. The V and J genes are TRBV30 and TRBJ2-1, with 7 bases aligning to TRBD2. The germline V gene encodes CDR1 GTSNPN and CDR2 SVGIG (reference sequence). Trimming cost V 1 base and J 3 bases; bases outside gene matches: 9. The CDR3 contains 16 residues.

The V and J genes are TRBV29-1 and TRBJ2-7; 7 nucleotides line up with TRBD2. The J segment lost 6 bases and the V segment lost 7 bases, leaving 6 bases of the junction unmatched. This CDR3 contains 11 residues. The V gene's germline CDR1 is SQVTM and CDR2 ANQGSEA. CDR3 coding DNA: TGCAGCGCTGGGCCGGGGGGCGAGCAGTACTTC. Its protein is CSAGPGGEQYF.

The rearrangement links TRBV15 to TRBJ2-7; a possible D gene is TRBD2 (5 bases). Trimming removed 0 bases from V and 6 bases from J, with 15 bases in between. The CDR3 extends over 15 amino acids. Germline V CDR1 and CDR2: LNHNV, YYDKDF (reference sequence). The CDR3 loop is CATSRDETRLGEQYF. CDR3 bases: TGTGCCACCAGCAGAGATGAAACTAGACTTGGCGAGCAGTACTTC.

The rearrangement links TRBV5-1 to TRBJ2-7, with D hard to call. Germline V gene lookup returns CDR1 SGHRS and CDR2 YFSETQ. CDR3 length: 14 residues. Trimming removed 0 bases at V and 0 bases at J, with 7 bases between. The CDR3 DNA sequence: TGCGCCAGCAGCTTGGACAGAATCTCCTACGAGCAGTACTTC. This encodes CASSLDRISYEQYF.

CDR3 sequence (DNA): TGTGCCAGCGGCAGGGTCCCCTACGAGCAGTACTTC. It yields the protein CASGRVPYEQYF. This chain connects TRBV6-1 to TRBJ2-7, with D perhaps matching TRBD1 (5 bases). CDR1 and CDR2 (germline): MNHNS, SASEGT. Trimming removed 8 bases from V and 2 bases from J, with 10 bases in between. The CDR3 is made up of 12 amino acids.

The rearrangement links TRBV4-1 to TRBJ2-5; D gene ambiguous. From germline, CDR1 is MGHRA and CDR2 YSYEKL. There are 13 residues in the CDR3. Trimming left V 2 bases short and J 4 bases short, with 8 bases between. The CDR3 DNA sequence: TGCGCCAGCAGCCAACCTGGCGGAGAGACCCAGTACTTC. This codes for CASSQPGGETQYF.

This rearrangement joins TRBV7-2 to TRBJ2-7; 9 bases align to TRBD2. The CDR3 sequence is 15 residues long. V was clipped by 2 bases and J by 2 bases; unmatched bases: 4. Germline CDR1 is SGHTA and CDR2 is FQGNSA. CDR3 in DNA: TGTGCCAGCAGCTTATCTAGCGGGAACCCCTACGAGCAGTACTTC. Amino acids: CASSLSSGNPYEQYF.

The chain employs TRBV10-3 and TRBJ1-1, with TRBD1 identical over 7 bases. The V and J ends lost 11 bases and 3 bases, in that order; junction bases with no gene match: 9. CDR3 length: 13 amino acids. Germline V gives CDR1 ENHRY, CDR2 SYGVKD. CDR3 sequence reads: CAVRGQADTEAFF. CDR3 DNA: TGTGCCGTCCGCGGACAGGCGGACACTGAAGCTTTCTTT.

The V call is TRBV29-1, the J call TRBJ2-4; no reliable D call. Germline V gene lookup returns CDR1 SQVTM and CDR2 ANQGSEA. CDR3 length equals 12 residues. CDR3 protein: CSAGSAKNIQYF. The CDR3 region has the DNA TGCTCAGCCGGATCAGCCAAAAACATTCAGTACTTC.

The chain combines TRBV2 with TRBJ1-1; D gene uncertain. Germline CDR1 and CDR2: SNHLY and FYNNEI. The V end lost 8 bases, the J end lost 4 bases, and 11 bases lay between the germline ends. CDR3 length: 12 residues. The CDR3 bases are TGTGCCAGCGACATCTACCTCACTGAAGCTTTCTTT. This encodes CASDIYLTEAFF. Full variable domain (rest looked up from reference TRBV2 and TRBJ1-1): EPEVTQTPSHQVTQMGQEVILRCVPISNHLYFYWYRQILGQKVEFLVSFYNNEISEKSEIFDDQFSVERPDGSNFTLKIRSTKLEDSAMYFCASDIYLTEAFFGQGTRLTVV.

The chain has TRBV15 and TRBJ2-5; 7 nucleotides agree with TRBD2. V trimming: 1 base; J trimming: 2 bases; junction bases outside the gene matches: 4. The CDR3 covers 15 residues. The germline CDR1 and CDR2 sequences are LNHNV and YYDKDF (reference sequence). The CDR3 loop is CATSRGGGGQETQYF. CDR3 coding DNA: TGTGCCACCAGCAGAGGGGGCGGGGGACAAGAGACCCAGTACTTC.

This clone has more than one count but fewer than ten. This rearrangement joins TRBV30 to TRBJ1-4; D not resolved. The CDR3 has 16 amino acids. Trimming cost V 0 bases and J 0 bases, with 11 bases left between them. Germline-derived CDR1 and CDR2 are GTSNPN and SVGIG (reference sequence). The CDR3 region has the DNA TGTGCCTGGAGTGTATGGGGTAGTGCAACTAATGAAAAACTGTTTTTT. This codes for CAWSVWGSATNEKLFF.